This T cell receptor beta chain is drawn from a study of blood T cell repertoires in COVID-19. Study as a whole: Samples representing acute and convalescent COVID-19 were sourced from the United States, Italy and Spain.

This clone was seen a single time. Donors were grouped by their self-reported clinical history. Germline CDR1 reads KGHSH; CDR2 reads LQKENI. The CDR3 sequence is 14 residues long. The J segment lost 3 bases and the V segment lost 2 bases, leaving 3 bases of the junction unmatched. TCRdb keeps only in-frame clones here, not all; method: immunoSEQ multiplex PCR. This repertoire shows more than 200,000 clones, roughly 91% found once; its top ten account for approximately 4.2%. The source of this sequence is a woman in her twenties or thirties who had recovered from COVID-19. The gene calls are TRBV18 and TRBJ1-1; 7 nucleotides line up with TRBD1. The sample comprised PBMCs or T cells enriched from blood (not recorded which). The CDR3: CASSPETGDTEAFF. As DNA, the CDR3 is TGTGCCAGCTCACCAGAAACAGGGGACACTGAAGCTTTCTTT.